This is a list of T cell receptor beta chains from one sample in a study of Graves' ophthalmopathy and Graves' hyperthyroidism. MiXCR, applied by TCRdb to the multiplex PCR reads, yields one record per CDR3 protein. The profile covers around 1.1 million distinct CDR3 sequences, with roughly 35% appearing a single time and around 10% taken by the ten largest. What was sequenced was peripheral blood or thyroid tissue (not recorded which). The receptors come from an adult man with Graves' hyperthyroidism. Both conserved end residues are part of each CDR3. A D gene is named only where the DNA matches it firmly. The size field is filled for only some rows; it gives once, few, many or a size class.

clone_size d_call j_call v_call cdr3_length cdr3_nt cdr3_aa
NA NA TRBJ1-6 TRBV10-3 16 TGTGCCATCAGTGCGACTAGCGGGAGTTCAAGGTCACCCCTCCACTTT CAISATSGSSRSPLHF
many NA TRBJ1-1 TRBV25-1 14 TGTGCCAGCAGTGAATCACTCACTGTCACTGAAGCTTTCTTT CASSESLTVTEAFF
NA NA TRBJ1-5 TRBV9 16 TGTGCCAGCAGTGAATTAGAGGGGCCGGGCAATCAGCCCCAGCATTTT CASSELEGPGNQPQHF
once NA TRBJ1-2 TRBV5-4 13 TGTGCCAGCATACAGGGAGGAATCTATGGCTACACCTTC CASIQGGIYGYTF
many NA TRBJ1-5 TRBV20-1 16 TGCAGTGCTCACCACGGGGGTAGGGAGGGGAATCAGCCCCAGCATTTT CSAHHGGREGNQPQHF
NA TRBD1 TRBJ1-2 TRBV12-3/TRBV12-4 13 TGTGCCAGCAGTCGGACAGGGCTCTATGGCTACACCTTC CASSRTGLYGYTF
many NA TRBJ1-3 TRBV29-1 15 TGCAGCGTTCTGGGGACGGGAGGGGCCGGAAACACCATATATTTT CSVLGTGGAGNTIYF
once TRBD2 TRBJ2-7 TRBV10-2 16 TGCGCCAGCAGTGCCGGACTAGCGGGAGCAATCTACGAGCAGTACTTC CASSAGLAGAIYEQYF
many TRBD1 TRBJ2-7 TRBV7-2 18 TGTGCCAGCAGCTTAGGGCTTGTCGGGACAGGGTTCGTTTACGAGCAGTACTTC CASSLGLVGTGFVYEQYF
NA NA TRBJ1-6 TRBV25-1 16 NA CACSASRSGVNSPLHF
NA NA TRBJ2-5 TRBV5-1 16 TGCGCCAGCAGCTTGGCATTGGGTGAGGGGCAAGAGACCCAGTACTTC CASSLALGEGQETQYF
once NA TRBJ1-1 TRBV19 14 TGTGCCAGTAGTATGTCAGGCTCGAACACTGAAGCTTTCTTT CASSMSGSNTEAFF
NA TRBD2 TRBJ2-7 TRBV28 17 TGTGCCAGCAGCGCCTCTCAACTAGCGGGAGCGATTAACGAGCAGTACTTC CASSASQLAGAINEQYF
NA TRBD1 TRBJ2-7 TRBV15 15 TGTGCCACCAGCAGTGACGGGACAGGGCCGGGGGAGCAGTACTTC CATSSDGTGPGEQYF
NA TRBD1 TRBJ2-5 TRBV29-1 11 TGCAGCCAAGGGACAGAAGAGACCCAGTACTTC CSQGTEETQYF
NA NA TRBJ1-2 TRBV20-1 13 TGCAGTGCTAGAGATCATTTGAGGTGGGGCTACACCTTC CSARDHLRWGYTF
NA NA TRBJ1-2 TRBV7-2 13 TGTGCCAGCAGCCCGACAGGCCCCACTGGCTACACCTTC CASSPTGPTGYTF
many NA TRBJ1-2 TRBV9 13 TGTGCCAGCAGCGTTGGGGTTAACTATGGCTACACCTTC CASSVGVNYGYTF
NA TRBD1 TRBJ1-5 TRBV20-1 14 TGCGGTGCTAGAGCCAACAGGGGTCATCAGCCCCAGCATTTT CGARANRGHQPQHF
NA TRBD1 TRBJ2-5 TRBV7-2 16 TGTGCCAGCAGCACCGGACGACAGGGGGAGCAAGAGACCCAGTACTTC CASSTGRQGEQETQYF
many NA TRBJ2-7 TRBV12-3/TRBV12-4 14 TGTGCCAGCAGTTTTAGTCCAGTATCCTACGAGCAGTACTTC CASSFSPVSYEQYF
many NA TRBJ2-2 TRBV7-8 14 TGTGCCAGCAGCCACTGGCGGAACACCGGGGAGCTGTTTTTT CASSHWRNTGELFF
many NA TRBJ2-5 TRBV2 11 TGTGCCAGCAGCCCGACGGAGACCCAGTACTTC CASSPTETQYF
NA NA TRBJ2-5 TRBV2 14 TGTGCCAGCAGTCTTCAAGGCCTAAAAGAGACCCAGTACTTC CASSLQGLKETQYF
few NA TRBJ2-2 TRBV20-1 15 TGCAGTGCTAGACCCGGGGTAGCGAACACCGGGGAGCTGTTTTTT CSARPGVANTGELFF
NA NA TRBJ2-7 TRBV29-1 14 TGCAGCGTTGTCCTCCACCTCGGCTCCTACGAGCAGTACTTC CSVVLHLGSYEQYF
many TRBD1 TRBJ1-2 TRBV29-1 12 TGCAGCGTTGAAGGACAGGGACAAGGCTACACCTTC CSVEGQGQGYTF
many TRBD2 TRBJ2-2 TRBV5-1 14 TGCGCCAGCAGCGAAGGACTAGACACCGGGGAGCTGTTTTTT CASSEGLDTGELFF
NA NA TRBJ1-2 TRBV2 10 TGTGCCAGCAGTGAAGAAAGCTACACCTTC CASSEESYTF